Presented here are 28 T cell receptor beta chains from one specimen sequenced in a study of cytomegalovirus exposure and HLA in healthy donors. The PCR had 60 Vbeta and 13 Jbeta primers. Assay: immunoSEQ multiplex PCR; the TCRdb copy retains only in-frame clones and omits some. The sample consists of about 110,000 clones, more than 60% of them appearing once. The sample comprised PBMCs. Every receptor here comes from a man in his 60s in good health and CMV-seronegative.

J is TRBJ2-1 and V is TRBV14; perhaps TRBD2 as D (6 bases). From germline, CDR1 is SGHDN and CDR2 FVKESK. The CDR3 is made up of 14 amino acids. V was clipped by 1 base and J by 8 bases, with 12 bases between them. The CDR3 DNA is TGTGCCAGCAGCCAAGGGAGGGGCGGGGATGAGCAGTTCTTC. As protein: CASSQGRGGDEQFF.

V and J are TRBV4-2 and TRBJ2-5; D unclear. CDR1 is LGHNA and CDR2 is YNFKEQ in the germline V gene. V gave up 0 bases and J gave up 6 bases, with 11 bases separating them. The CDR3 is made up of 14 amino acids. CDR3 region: CASSQEDERKTQYF. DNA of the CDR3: TGTGCCAGCAGCCAAGAGGATGAGCGTAAGACCCAGTACTTC.

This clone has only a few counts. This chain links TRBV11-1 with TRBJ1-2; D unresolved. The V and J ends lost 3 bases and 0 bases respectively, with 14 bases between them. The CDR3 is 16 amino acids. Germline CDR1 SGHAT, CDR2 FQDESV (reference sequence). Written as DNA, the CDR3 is TGTGCCAGCAGCTTTGCGGATGTAAAAGCTAACTATGGCTACACCTTC. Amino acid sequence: CASSFADVKANYGYTF.

The CDR3 DNA follows: TGTGCCAGCTCCCCGGGGACAGCCCCTAGCCCCCTCCACTTT. Protein product: CASSPGTAPSPLHF. V is TRBV19 and J is TRBJ1-6; 7 nucleotides match TRBD1. Germline CDR1 reads LNHDA; CDR2 reads SQIVND (reference sequence). Trimming took 9 bases from V and 13 from J; bases not matched to a gene: 15. The length of the CDR3 is 14 residues. Based on the CDR3 plus reference TRBV19 and TRBJ1-6, the full variable domain is DGGITQSPKYLFRKEGQNVTLSCEQNLNHDAMYWYRQDPGQGLRLIYYSQIVNDFQKGDIAEGYSVSREKKESFPLTVTSAQKNPTAFYLCASSPGTAPSPLHFGNGTRLTVT.

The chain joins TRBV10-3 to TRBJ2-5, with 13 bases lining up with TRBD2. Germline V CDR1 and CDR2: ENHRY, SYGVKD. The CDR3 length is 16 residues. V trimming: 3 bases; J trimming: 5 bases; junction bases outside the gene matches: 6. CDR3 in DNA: TGTGCCATCAGTGACGGACTAGCGGGGGCGGGGGAGACCCAGTACTTC. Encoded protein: CAISDGLAGAGETQYF.

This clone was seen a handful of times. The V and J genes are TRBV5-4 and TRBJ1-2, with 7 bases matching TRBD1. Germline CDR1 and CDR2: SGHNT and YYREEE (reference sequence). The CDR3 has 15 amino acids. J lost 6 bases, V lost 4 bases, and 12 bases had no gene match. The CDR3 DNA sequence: TGTGCCAGCAGCCACAGACAGGGAAACGAACATGGCTACACCTTC. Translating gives CASSHRQGNEHGYTF. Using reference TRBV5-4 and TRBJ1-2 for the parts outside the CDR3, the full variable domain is ETGVTQSPTHLIKTRGQQVTLRCSSQSGHNTVSWYQQALGQGPQFIFQYYREEENGRGNFPPRFSGLQFPNYSSELNVNALELDDSALYLCASSHRQGNEHGYTFGSGTRLTVV.

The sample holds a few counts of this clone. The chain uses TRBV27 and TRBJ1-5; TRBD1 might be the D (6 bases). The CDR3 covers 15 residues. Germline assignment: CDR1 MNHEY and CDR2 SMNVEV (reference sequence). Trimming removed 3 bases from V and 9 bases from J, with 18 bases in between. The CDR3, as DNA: TGTGCCAGCAGTTTGGGGGCCGGGGGGTTCCGGCCCCAGCATTTT. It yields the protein CASSLGAGGFRPQHF.

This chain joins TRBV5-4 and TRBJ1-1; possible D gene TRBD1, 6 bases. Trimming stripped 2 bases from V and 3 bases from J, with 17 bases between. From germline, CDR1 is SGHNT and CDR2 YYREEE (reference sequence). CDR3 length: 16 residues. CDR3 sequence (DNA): TGTGCCAGCAGCTTTTTTTTGAGGGGGAGTGACACTGAAGCTTTCTTT. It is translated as CASSFFLRGSDTEAFF.

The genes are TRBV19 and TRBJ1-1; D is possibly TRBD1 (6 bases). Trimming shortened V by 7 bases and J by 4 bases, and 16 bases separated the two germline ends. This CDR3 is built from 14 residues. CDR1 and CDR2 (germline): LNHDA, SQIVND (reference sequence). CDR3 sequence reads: CASISRGRRTEAFF. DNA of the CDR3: TGTGCCAGTATTTCGAGGGGGAGACGCACTGAAGCTTTCTTT.

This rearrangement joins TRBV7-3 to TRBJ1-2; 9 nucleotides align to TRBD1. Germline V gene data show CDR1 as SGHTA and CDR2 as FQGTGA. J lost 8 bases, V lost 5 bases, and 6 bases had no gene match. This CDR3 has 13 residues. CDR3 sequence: CASSGTGYEGYTF. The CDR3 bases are TGTGCCAGCAGCGGGACAGGGTATGAAGGCTACACCTTC.

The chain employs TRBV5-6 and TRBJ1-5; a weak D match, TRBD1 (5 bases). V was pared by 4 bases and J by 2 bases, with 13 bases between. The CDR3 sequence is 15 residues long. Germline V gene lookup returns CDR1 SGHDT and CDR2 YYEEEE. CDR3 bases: TGTGCCAGCAGCATTGGGGGGTTAGGCAATCAGCCCCAGCATTTT. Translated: CASSIGGLGNQPQHF.

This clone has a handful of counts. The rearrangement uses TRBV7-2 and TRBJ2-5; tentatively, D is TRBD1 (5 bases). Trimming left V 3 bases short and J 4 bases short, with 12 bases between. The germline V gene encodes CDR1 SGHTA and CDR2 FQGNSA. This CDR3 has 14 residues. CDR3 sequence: CASSLSQGIETQYF. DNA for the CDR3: TGTGCCAGCAGCTTGTCCCAGGGTATAGAGACCCAGTACTTC.

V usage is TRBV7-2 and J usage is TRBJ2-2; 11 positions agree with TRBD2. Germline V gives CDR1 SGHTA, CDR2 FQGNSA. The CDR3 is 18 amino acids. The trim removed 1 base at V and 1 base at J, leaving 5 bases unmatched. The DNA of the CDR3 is TGTGCCAGCAGCTTAGTGAGGCTAGCGGGGGGGAACACCGGGGAGCTGTTTTTT. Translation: CASSLVRLAGGNTGELFF.

The CDR3 protein is CASRGQTYEQYV. Written as DNA, the CDR3 is TGTGCCAGCAGGGGACAGACATACGAGCAGTACGTC. The chain is built from TRBV2 and TRBJ2-7, with 7 bases lining up with TRBD1. This CDR3 is built from 12 residues. Unmatched junction bases numbered 3, after V lost 6 bases and J lost 4 bases. Germline loops: CDR1 SNHLY, CDR2 FYNNEI.

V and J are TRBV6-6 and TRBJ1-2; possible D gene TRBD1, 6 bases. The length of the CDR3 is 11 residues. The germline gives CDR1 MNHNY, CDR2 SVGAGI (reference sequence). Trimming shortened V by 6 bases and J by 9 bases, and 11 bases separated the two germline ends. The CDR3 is CASSQDRSYTF. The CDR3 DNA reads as TGTGCCAGCAGCCAGGACAGAAGCTACACCTTC.

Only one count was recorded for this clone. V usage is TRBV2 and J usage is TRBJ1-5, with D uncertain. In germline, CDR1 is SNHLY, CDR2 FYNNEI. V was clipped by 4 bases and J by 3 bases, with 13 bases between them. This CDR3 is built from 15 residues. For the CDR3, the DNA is TGTGCCAGCAGTGTGGGCCCCTGGGCCAATCAGCCCCAGCATTTT. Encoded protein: CASSVGPWANQPQHF.

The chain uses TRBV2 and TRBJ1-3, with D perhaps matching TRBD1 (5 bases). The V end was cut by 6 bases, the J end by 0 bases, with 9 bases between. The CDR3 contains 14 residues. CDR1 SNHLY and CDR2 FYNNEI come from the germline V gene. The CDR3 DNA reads TGTGCCAGCAGAGGGACTGACTCTGGAAACACCATATATTTT. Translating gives CASRGTDSGNTIYF.

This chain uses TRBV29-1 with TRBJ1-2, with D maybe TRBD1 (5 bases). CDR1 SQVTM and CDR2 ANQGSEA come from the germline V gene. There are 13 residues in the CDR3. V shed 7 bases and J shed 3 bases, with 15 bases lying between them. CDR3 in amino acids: CSAAGRHYYGYTF. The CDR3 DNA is TGCAGCGCCGCGGGACGTCACTACTATGGCTACACCTTC. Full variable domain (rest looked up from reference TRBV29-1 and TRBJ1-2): SAVISQKPSRDICQRGTSLTIQCQVDSQVTMMFWYRQQPGQSLTLIATANQGSEATYESGFVIDKFPISRPNLTFSTLTVSNMSPEDSSIYLCSAAGRHYYGYTFGSGTRLTVV.

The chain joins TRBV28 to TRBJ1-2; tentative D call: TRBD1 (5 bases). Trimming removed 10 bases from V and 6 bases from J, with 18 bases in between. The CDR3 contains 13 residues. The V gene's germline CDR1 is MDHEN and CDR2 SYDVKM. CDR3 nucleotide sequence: TGTGCCACCCTAGGAGGGGCGGGGCATGGCTACACCTTC. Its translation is CATLGGAGHGYTF.

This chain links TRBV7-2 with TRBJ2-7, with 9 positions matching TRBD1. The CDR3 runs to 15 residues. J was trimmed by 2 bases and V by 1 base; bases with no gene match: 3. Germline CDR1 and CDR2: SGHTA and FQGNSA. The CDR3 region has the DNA TGTGCCAGCAGCTTAGATGGGACAGGGCCCTACGAGCAGTACTTC. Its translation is CASSLDGTGPYEQYF.

CDR3 in amino acids: CASRQGMYQAGAFF. The DNA for the CDR3 is TGTGCCAGTAGACAGGGAATGTACCAGGCAGGAGCTTTCTTT. The rearrangement uses TRBV19 and TRBJ1-1; D is perhaps TRBD1 (6 bases). The CDR3 extends over 14 amino acids. V was trimmed by 6 bases and J by 10 bases, leaving 21 bases between them. Looked up from germline, CDR1 is LNHDA and CDR2 is SQIVND (reference sequence).

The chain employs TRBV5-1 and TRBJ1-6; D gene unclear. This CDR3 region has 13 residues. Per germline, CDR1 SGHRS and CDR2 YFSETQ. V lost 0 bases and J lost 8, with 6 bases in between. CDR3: CASSLGQDSPLHF. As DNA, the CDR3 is TGCGCCAGCAGCTTGGGACAAGATTCACCCCTCCACTTT.

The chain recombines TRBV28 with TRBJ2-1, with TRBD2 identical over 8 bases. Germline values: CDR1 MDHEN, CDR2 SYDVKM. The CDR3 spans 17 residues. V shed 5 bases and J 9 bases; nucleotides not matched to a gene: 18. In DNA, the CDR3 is TGTGCCAGCAGTCTCTTCTTCGGGGGGACTAGTACTGCTGAGCAGTTCTTC. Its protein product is CASSLFFGGTSTAEQFF.

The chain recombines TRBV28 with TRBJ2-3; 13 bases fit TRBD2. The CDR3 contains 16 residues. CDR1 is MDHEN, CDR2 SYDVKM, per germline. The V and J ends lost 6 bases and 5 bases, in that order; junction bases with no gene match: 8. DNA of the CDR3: TGTGCCAGCAGGACTGGACTAGCGGGGGCTGTAGATACGCAGTATTTT. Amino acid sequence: CASRTGLAGAVDTQYF.

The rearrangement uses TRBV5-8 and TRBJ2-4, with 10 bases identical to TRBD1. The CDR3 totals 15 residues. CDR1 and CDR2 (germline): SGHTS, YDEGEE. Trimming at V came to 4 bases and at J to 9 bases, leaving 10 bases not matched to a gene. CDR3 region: CASSRQGALGGIQYF. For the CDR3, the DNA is TGTGCCAGCAGCAGACAGGGGGCCCTCGGTGGCATTCAGTACTTC.

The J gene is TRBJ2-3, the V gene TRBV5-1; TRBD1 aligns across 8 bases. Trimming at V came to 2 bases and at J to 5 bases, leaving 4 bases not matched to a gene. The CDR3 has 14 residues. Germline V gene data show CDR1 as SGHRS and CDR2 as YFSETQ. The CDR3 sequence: CASSFGQGEDTQYF. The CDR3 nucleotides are TGCGCCAGCAGCTTTGGACAGGGTGAAGATACGCAGTATTTT.

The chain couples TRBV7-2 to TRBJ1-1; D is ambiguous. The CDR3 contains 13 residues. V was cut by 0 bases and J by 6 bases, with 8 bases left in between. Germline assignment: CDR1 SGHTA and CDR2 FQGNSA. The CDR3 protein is CASSLALEAEAFF. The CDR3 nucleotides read TGTGCCAGCAGCTTAGCGCTGGAGGCTGAAGCTTTCTTT.

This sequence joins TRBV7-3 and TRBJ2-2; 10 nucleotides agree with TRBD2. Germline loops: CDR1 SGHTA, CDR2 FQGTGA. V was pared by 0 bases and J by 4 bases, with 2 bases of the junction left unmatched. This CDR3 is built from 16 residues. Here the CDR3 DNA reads TGTGCCAGCAGCTTAACGAGCGGGGGGGTCACCGGGGAGCTGTTTTTT. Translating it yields CASSLTSGGVTGELFF.